This T cell receptor beta chain was profiled in a study of OX40 agonist ivuxolimab in advanced cancers. Study summary: Checkpoint inhibitors had been given previously to about 40% of patients. Three patients responded partially, comprising one with hepatocellular carcinoma and two with cutaneous melanoma. Study results and caveats: Circulating CD4+ and CD8+ T cells showed clonal expansion by week 6 at 0.1 to 3.0 mg/kg.

V lost 1 base to trimming and J lost 8 bases; unmatched junction nucleotides: 8. The CDR3 length is 16 residues. Germline lookup yields CDR1 SGHNT and CDR2 YENEEA. As concerns this clone: Its cognate antigen is unknown.

Collection of blood occurred at baseline, at cycle 4 day 1, and at cycle 7 day 1. Profiling relied on immunoSEQ multiplex PCR, and the TCRdb table lists in-frame clones only, not all of them. This sample has approximately 70,000 clones, with roughly 87% found just once. Sequences were derived from CD4+ or CD8+ T cells sorted from blood, sampled in a trial of the OX40 agonist ivuxolimab. The chain employs TRBV11-3 and TRBJ2-2; 9 nucleotides match TRBD2. This sequence originates from an adult with an advanced solid tumor such as melanoma, head and neck, liver or kidney cancer. The CDR3 DNA reads as TGTGCCAGCAGCTTAGCCCTAGCGGGAAGGCCGGGGGAGCTGTTTTTT. It yields the protein CASSLALAGRPGELFF.